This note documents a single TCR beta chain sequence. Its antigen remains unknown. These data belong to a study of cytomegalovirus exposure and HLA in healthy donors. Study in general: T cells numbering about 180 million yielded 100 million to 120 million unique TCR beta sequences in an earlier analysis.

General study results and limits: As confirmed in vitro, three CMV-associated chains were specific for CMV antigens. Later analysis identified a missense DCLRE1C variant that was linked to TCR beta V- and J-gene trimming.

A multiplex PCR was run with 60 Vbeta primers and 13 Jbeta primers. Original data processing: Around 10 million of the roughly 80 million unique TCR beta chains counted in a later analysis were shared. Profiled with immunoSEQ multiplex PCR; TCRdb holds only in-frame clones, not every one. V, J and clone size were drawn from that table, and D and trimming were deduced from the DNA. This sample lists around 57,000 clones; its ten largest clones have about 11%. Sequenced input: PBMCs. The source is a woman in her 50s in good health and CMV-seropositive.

The CDR3 sequence is CASSLGTNSRGDEQYF. Written as DNA, the CDR3 is TGCGCCAGCAGCCTCGGGACTAACTCACGCGGGGACGAGCAGTACTTC. The chain employs TRBV5-1 and TRBJ2-7, with 7 bases aligning to TRBD2. This CDR3 has 16 amino acids. The J segment lost 5 bases and the V segment lost 4 bases, leaving 15 bases of the junction unmatched. Germline V lookup: CDR1 SGHRS, CDR2 YFSETQ.